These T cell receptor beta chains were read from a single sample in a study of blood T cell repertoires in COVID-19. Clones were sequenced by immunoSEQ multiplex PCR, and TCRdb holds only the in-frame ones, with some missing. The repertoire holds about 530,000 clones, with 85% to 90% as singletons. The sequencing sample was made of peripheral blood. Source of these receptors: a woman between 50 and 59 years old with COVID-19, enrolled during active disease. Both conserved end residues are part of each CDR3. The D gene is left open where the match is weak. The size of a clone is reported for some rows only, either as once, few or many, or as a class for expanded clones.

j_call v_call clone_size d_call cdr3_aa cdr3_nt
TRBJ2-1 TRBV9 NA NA CASSVGGYGVGEQFF TGTGCCAGCAGCGTAGGAGGATACGGGGTTGGAGAGCAGTTCTTC
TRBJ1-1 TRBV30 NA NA CAWSFTGNTEAFF TGTGCCTGGAGTTTCACAGGGAACACTGAAGCTTTCTTT
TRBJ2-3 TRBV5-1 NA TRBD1 CASSPRDRGVLVLDTQYF TGCGCCAGCAGCCCCCGGGACAGGGGGGTTTTGGTTCTAGATACGCAGTATTTT
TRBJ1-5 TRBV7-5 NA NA CASLNQPQHF TGTGCCAGCCTGAATCAGCCCCAGCATTTT
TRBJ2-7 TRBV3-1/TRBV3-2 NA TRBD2 CASSLGLAGEEQYF TGTGCCAGCAGCCTTGGACTAGCGGGGGAGGAGCAGTACTTC
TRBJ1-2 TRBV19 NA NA CASSIDRSSTYGYTF TGTGCCAGTAGTATAGACAGGTCCTCAACTTATGGCTACACCTTC
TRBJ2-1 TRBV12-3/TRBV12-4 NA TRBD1 CASSRTGDGEQFF TGTGCCAGCAGCCGGACAGGGGATGGTGAGCAGTTCTTC
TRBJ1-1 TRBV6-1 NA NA CASSELPGITEAFF TGTGCCAGCAGTGAACTGCCTGGCATCACTGAAGCTTTCTTT
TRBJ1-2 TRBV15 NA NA CATSSTGYGYTF TGTGCCACCAGCAGTACAGGGTATGGCTACACCTTC
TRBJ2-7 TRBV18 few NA CASSPPGTYGGFSYEQYF TGTGCCAGCTCACCACCTGGTACTTACGGGGGTTTCTCCTACGAGCAGTACTTC
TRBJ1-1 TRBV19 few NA CATTTVLKGDTEAFF TGTGCCACCACGACAGTACTAAAGGGGGACACTGAAGCTTTCTTT
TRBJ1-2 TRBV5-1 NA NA CASSLDSWGIGGYTF TGCGCCAGCAGCTTGGACAGTTGGGGCATAGGGGGCTACACCTTC
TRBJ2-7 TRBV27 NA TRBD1 CASAPQTGSGSYEQYF TGTGCCAGCGCCCCCCAGACAGGGTCGGGCTCCTACGAGCAGTACTTC
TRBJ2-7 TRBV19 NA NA CASSIGTGAYEQYF TGTGCCAGTAGTATAGGGACTGGCGCCTACGAGCAGTACTTC
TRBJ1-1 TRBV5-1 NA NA CASSGDSSNTEAFF TGCGCCAGCAGCGGAGACAGCTCGAACACTGAAGCTTTCTTT
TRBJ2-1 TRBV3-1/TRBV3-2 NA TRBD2 CASSPGFRGTRHYNEQFF TGTGCCAGCAGCCCCGGGTTCCGCGGGACTAGGCACTACAATGAGCAGTTCTTC
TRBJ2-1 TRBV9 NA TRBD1 CASSLWTGGSYNEQFF TGTGCCAGCAGCCTCTGGACAGGGGGCTCCTACAATGAGCAGTTCTTC
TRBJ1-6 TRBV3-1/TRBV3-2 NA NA CASSQTADTYNSPLHF TGTGCCAGCAGCCAAACGGCCGACACTTATAATTCACCCCTCCACTTT
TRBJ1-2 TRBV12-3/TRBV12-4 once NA CASSYRGGYGYTF TGTGCCAGCAGCTATAGGGGGGGATATGGCTACACCTTC
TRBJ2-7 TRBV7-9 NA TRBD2 CASSKLAGLTYEQYF TGTGCCAGCAGCAAACTAGCGGGGCTAACCTACGAGCAGTACTTC
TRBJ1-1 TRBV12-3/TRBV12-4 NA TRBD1 CAVQGTGSTEAFF TGTGCCGTACAGGGGACAGGGAGCACTGAAGCTTTCTTT
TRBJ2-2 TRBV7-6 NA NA CASSPLIAGDTGELFF TGTGCCAGCAGTCCCCTAATTGCAGGGGACACCGGGGAGCTGTTTTTT
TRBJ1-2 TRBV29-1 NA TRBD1 CSVGQGNYGYTF TGCAGCGTGGGACAGGGTAACTATGGCTACACCTTC
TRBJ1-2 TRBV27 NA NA CASSYSRTSIFYGYTF TGTGCCAGCAGTTACAGCAGGACATCAATCTTCTATGGCTACACCTTC
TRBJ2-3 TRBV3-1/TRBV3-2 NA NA CASSRGTPTLNTQYF TGTGCCAGCAGCCGAGGGACACCGACTCTAAATACGCAGTATTTT
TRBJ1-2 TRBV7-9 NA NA CASSLSDYGYTF TGTGCCAGCAGTTTATCCGACTATGGCTACACCTTC
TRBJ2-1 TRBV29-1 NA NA CSVEGPGGDEQFF TGCAGCGTTGAGGGCCCGGGGGGCGATGAGCAGTTCTTC
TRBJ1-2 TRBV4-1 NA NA CASGGTTVGYTF TGCGCCAGCGGCGGGACGACGGTGGGCTACACCTTC
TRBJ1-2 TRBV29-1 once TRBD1 CSARGTGDYGYTF TGCAGCGCCCGGGGGACAGGGGACTATGGCTACACCTTC
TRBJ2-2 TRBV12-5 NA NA CASGLPAGLNTGELFF TGTGCTAGTGGTTTGCCGGCAGGGCTGAACACCGGGGAGCTGTTTTTT
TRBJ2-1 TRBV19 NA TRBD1 CASSGHRTGVNEQFF TGTGCCAGTAGTGGTCATAGGACAGGGGTTAATGAGCAGTTCTTC
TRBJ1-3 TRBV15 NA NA CATSLPWGYSGNTIYF TGTGCCACCAGCCTGCCCTGGGGCTACTCTGGAAACACCATATATTTT
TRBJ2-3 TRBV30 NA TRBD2 CAWSEGTAGDTQYF TGTGCCTGGAGTGAAGGAACAGCGGGGGATACGCAGTATTTT
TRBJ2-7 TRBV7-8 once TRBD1 CASSLRDRGREQYF TGTGCCAGCAGCCTTAGGGACAGGGGGCGCGAGCAGTACTTC
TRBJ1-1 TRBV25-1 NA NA CASKDTLMNTEAFF TGTGCCAGCAAGGACACCTTGATGAACACTGAAGCTTTCTTT
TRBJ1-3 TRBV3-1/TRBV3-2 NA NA CASSQGGSGNTIYF TGTGCCAGCAGCCAGGGAGGGAGCGGAAACACCATATATTTT
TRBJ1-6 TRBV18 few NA CASSSGDSPLHF TGTGCCAGCTCTTCGGGGGATTCACCCCTCCACTTT
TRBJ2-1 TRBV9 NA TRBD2 CASSASGGAGNEQFF TGTGCCAGCAGCGCGAGCGGGGGGGCGGGCAATGAGCAGTTCTTC
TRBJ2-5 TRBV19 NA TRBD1 CASSEQGQGKETQYF TGTGCCAGTAGTGAACAGGGACAGGGGAAAGAGACCCAGTACTTC
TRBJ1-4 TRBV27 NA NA CASSFTPGLNEKLFF TGTGCCAGCAGTTTTACCCCAGGGCTAAATGAAAAACTGTTTTTT
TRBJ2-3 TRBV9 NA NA CASSVRAPGTDTQYF TGTGCCAGCAGCGTTCGAGCTCCTGGCACAGATACGCAGTATTTT
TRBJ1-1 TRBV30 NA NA CAWTTGGVGAFF TGTGCCTGGACTACCGGAGGGGTCGGCGCTTTCTTT
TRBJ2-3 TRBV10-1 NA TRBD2 CASSRTSGGAGIEDTQYF TGCGCCAGCAGTCGGACTAGCGGGGGAGCGGGTATTGAAGATACGCAGTATTTT
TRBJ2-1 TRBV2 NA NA CASASAAEQFF TGTGCCAGCGCTAGCGCCGCTGAGCAGTTCTTC
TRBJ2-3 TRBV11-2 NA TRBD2 CASSPGTSGGPMYF TGTGCCAGCAGCCCTGGGACTAGCGGGGGGCCAATGTATTTT
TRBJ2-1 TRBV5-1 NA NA CASSSQGRLGYNEQFF TGCGCCAGCAGCTCCCAGGGTAGACTAGGCTACAATGAGCAGTTCTTC
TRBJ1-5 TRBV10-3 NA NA CAIKSSLWQPQHF TGTGCCATCAAGTCCAGTCTTTGGCAGCCCCAGCATTTT
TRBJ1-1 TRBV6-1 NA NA CASSEFPVGRADVYTEAFF TGTGCCAGCAGTGAATTCCCGGTGGGCAGGGCGGATGTATACACTGAAGCTTTCTTT
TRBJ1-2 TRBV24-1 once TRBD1 CATSDRQGHGYTF TGTGCCACCAGTGACAGACAGGGCCATGGCTACACCTTC
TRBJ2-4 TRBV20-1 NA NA CSASTGGVGNIQYF TGCAGTGCTAGTACCGGGGGAGTCGGGAACATTCAGTACTTC